Detailed here is one TCR beta chain. Its antigen is currently unknown. The CDR3 totals 12 residues. V was shortened by 0 bases and J by 14 bases, with 9 bases between the two germline ends. The V gene's germline CDR1 is SGHDT and CDR2 YYEEEE. The record originates from a study of early T cells in non-severe SARS-CoV-2 infection. For the study at large: Sequencing used unsorted whole-blood bulk RNA, so chains lack pairing.

General study findings and limits: A preference for anti-spike CD8 responses marked VDJdb matching, which missed private and CD4 specificities.

cDNA molecules, individually, were tagged with unique molecular identifiers. TCRdb re-analysed the 5' RACE reads in MiXCR, keeping a single row per CDR3 protein. The sample holds about 100,000 distinct CDR3 sequences; around 14% are singletons and the top ten take approximately 2.4%. This chain links TRBV5-6 with TRBJ1-6, with D uncertain. The receptor's source is an adult who was a healthcare worker with PCR-confirmed SARS-CoV-2 infection or an uninfected control (not recorded which). The sequencing input was whole blood. The CDR3 nucleotides are TGTGCCAGCAGCTTGGCGGGAAAATCCCTCCACTTT. It codes for CASSLAGKSLHF.